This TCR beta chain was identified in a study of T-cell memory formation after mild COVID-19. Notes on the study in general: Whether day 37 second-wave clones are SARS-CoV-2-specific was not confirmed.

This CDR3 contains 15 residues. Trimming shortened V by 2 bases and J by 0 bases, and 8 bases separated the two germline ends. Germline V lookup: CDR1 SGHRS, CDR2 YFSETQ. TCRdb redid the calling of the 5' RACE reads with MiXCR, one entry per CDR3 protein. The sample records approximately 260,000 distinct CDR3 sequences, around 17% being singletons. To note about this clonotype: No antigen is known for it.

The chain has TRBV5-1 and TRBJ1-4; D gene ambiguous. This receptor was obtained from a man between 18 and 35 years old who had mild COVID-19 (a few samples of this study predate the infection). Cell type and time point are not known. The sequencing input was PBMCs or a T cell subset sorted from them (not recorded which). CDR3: CASSLQPATNEKLFF. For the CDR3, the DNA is TGCGCCAGCAGCTTACAGCCGGCAACTAATGAAAAACTGTTTTTT.